There are a few counts of the clone carrying this TCR beta chain. Using RNA transcripts as the source, TCR beta CDR3 regions were amplified. Initially, a first-round RT-PCR of the TCR CDR3 employed the HTBI primer set. Each CDR3 protein gets one entry after TCRdb re-called the multiplex PCR reads with MiXCR. The sample lists a few hundred thousand distinct CDR3 sequences, approximately 16% occurring once. The study included ophthalmopathy patients with Clinical Activity Score at least 3, NOSPECS grade at least 4 and duration under 3 months. The sample belongs to a study of T cells in Graves' hyperthyroidism and ophthalmopathy. Study in general: Peripheral blood samples were taken at initial diagnosis, prior to any treatment.

The V segment lost 2 bases and the J segment 7 bases; nucleotides outside the gene matches: 5. Per germline, CDR1 SGHVS and CDR2 FQNEAQ. The CDR3 runs 15 residues. This receptor was obtained from a young woman with Graves' ophthalmopathy. The V call is TRBV7-8, the J call TRBJ1-4; 9 nucleotides agree with TRBD1. The sequenced sample consisted of blood. CDR3 bases: TGTGCCAGCAGCTTATTGGGACAGGGTGGTGAAAAACTGTTTTTT. Its protein product is CASSLLGQGGEKLFF.